What follows is one T cell receptor (beta chain) and its context. The source of the sample is a study of blood T cells in healthy people across ages. With a J-beta primer mix and a sample-barcoded 5' primer, a second PCR ran about 7 to 12 cycles. TCRdb reanalysed the 5' RACE reads using MiXCR and keeps one entry per CDR3 protein. This sample yields roughly 550,000 distinct CDR3 sequences, of which around 24% are seen a single time; roughly 10% belongs to the top ten. No fewer than 5.5 micrograms of total RNA were isolated from every sample. The germline CDR1 and CDR2 sequences are ENHRY and SYGVKD. Trimming pared 11 bases from V and 4 bases from J, leaving 13 bases between. The CDR3 sequence is 12 residues long. The same data also went into a second study, on T cells of mothers and their children. From that study: Three healthy Caucasian mothers and their six children were the donors.

The receptor was isolated from a boy aged 5-17 years in good health. The rearrangement joins TRBV10-3 to TRBJ2-3; D is unclear. The sample comprised blood. CDR3 region: CAFPRIPDTQYF. The CDR3 DNA reads as TGTGCCTTCCCACGGATCCCAGATACGCAGTATTTT.